These 12 T cell receptor beta chains were all obtained from the same sample, sequenced in a study of T cells after posttransplantation cyclophosphamide. Cyclophosphamide on days +3 and +4 followed busulfan-fludarabine conditioning and a marrow graft. This table comes from immunoSEQ multiplex PCR, and its TCRdb copy is limited to in-frame clones, with some not included. This repertoire holds over 6,500 clones, and none appear only once. The material was PBMCs, obtained after allogeneic stem cell transplant with posttransplant cyclophosphamide. All receptors come from a young adult male patient who received an allogeneic stem cell transplant from an unrelated donor, was CMV-positive, and had acute and chronic GVHD. Some of the T cells may derive from the graft donor.

This clone was seen at least ten times. The rearrangement joins TRBV6-1 to TRBJ2-3, with D possibly matching TRBD1 (5 bases). This CDR3 has 13 amino acids. Germline values: CDR1 MNHNS, CDR2 SASEGT. V dropped 2 bases and J dropped 4 bases, with 7 bases sitting between them. This CDR3 is CASSEQTADTQYF. In DNA, the CDR3 is TGTGCCAGCAGTGAACAGACAGCAGATACGCAGTATTTT.

This clone showed up many times. V and J are TRBV28 and TRBJ2-6, with D maybe TRBD2 (7 bases). CDR1 is MDHEN, CDR2 SYDVKM, per germline. Trimming took off 7 bases at V and 4 bases at J, with 14 bases between the two ends. The CDR3 covers 15 residues. CDR3 bases: TGTGCCAGCATCCAACGGGGGGCCGGGGCCAACGTCCTGACTTTC. Translating gives CASIQRGAGANVLTF.

This sequence joins TRBV29-1 and TRBJ2-3; 10 bases align to TRBD2. The CDR3 contains 13 residues. The germline V gene has CDR1 SQVTM and CDR2 ANQGSEA. Losses at the gene ends were 6 bases for V and 6 bases for J; bases not matched to a gene: 6. CDR3: CSVQAGGRDTQYF. DNA for the CDR3: TGCAGCGTCCAAGCGGGGGGGCGTGATACGCAGTATTTT.

This clone showed up many times. This chain uses TRBV6-5 with TRBJ1-5; D is uncertain. There are 15 residues in the CDR3. Germline values: CDR1 MNHEY, CDR2 SVGAGI. V gave up 0 bases and J gave up 0 bases, with 6 bases separating them. CDR3 in DNA: TGTGCCAGCAGTTACTCGGCAGGTAGCAATCAGCCCCAGCATTTT. This translates into CASSYSAGSNQPQHF.

This clone has ten or more counts. The same CDR3 is also encoded by other DNA sequences in this sample. For the CDR3, the DNA is TGCGCCAGCAGCTTGGGGACAGTGAACACTGAAGCTTTCTTT. It is translated as CASSLGTVNTEAFF. The chain employs TRBV5-1 and TRBJ1-1, with D maybe TRBD1 (6 bases). V lost 0 bases and J 0 bases, leaving 6 bases between the germline ends. Germline V gene lookup returns CDR1 SGHRS and CDR2 YFSETQ. There are 14 residues in the CDR3. The complete variable domain, with remaining parts taken from reference TRBV5-1 and TRBJ1-1, reads KAGVTQTPRYLIKTRGQQVTLSCSPISGHRSVSWYQQTPGQGLQFLFEYFSETQRNKGNFPGRFSGRQFSNSRSEMNVSTLELGDSALYLCASSLGTVNTEAFFGQGTRLTVV.

This clone was seen many times. The J gene is TRBJ1-1, the V gene TRBV6-6; 8 bases map to TRBD1. J was trimmed by 7 bases and V by 3 bases; bases with no gene match: 7. The CDR3 runs to 14 residues. Germline CDR1 is MNHNY and CDR2 is SVGAGI (reference sequence). Here the CDR3 reads CASSYSAGGREAFF. CDR3 nucleotides: TGTGCCAGCAGTTATTCAGCAGGGGGCCGTGAAGCTTTCTTT.

This clone was found many times. The rearrangement uses TRBV5-4 and TRBJ1-2; D remains ambiguous. Germline CDR1 reads SGHNT; CDR2 reads YYREEE (reference sequence). The CDR3 covers 12 residues. Trimming pared 3 bases from V and 8 bases from J, leaving 11 bases between. Here the CDR3 DNA reads TGTGCCAGCAGCTCGCCAGGCGGGGGCTACACCTTC. Its translation: CASSSPGGGYTF.

This clone has ten or more counts. V and J are TRBV27 and TRBJ2-2; perhaps TRBD1 as D (5 bases). V was shortened by 2 bases and J by 7 bases, with 11 bases between the two germline ends. CDR3 size: 14 residues. CDR1 is MNHEY, CDR2 SMNVEV, per germline (reference sequence). The CDR3 sequence is CASSLRRAVGELFF. In nucleotides, the CDR3 is TGTGCCAGCAGTTTACGCAGGGCGGTCGGGGAGCTGTTTTTT.

In its sample, this clone was seen many times. The V call is TRBV9, the J call TRBJ2-7; D gene uncertain. The CDR3 runs 13 residues. Looked up from germline, CDR1 is SGDLS and CDR2 is YYNGEE. Trimming left V 0 bases short and J 3 bases short, with 7 bases between. The chain's CDR3 is CASSVGPDYEQYF. The CDR3 nucleotides read TGTGCCAGCAGCGTAGGTCCAGACTACGAGCAGTACTTC.

This clone occurred many times. The chain combines TRBV10-3 with TRBJ2-7; no clear D gene. The V end lost 0 bases, the J end lost 0 bases, and 9 bases lay between the germline ends. Germline values: CDR1 ENHRY, CDR2 SYGVKD. The length of the CDR3 is 15 residues. The CDR3 DNA sequence: TGTGCCATCAGTGAGTCGAGCCCAAGCTCCTACGAGCAGTACTTC. Encoded protein: CAISESSPSSYEQYF.

This clone was observed many times. J is TRBJ2-5 and V is TRBV11-2, with a possible D match to TRBD1 (5 bases). The CDR3 runs to 13 residues. The V and J ends lost 4 bases and 1 base respectively, with 7 bases between them. The germline CDR1 and CDR2 sequences are SGHAT and FQNNGV. The CDR3 region is CASSSGSQETQYF. The CDR3 nucleotides are TGTGCCAGCAGCTCAGGGTCCCAAGAGACCCAGTACTTC.

This clone came up many times. CDR3 sequence reads: CAIRVSGTGKGTDTQYF. The CDR3 coding sequence is TGTGCCATCAGAGTCTCCGGGACTGGGAAAGGCACAGATACGCAGTATTTT. The chain couples TRBV10-3 to TRBJ2-3, with D possibly being TRBD2 (6 bases). The CDR3 consists of 17 residues. CDR1 is ENHRY and CDR2 is SYGVKD in the germline V gene. Trimming left V 6 bases short and J 1 base short, with 20 bases between.